The T cell receptor beta chain under discussion was sequenced for a study of T-cell memory formation after mild COVID-19. About the research overall: The study found TCR clusters largely donor specific. Study findings and constraints: Within pre-infection memory, some responding clones were found, suggesting cross-reactive memory joined. Of the contracting clones, CD4+ ones lay mainly in CM and EM, and CD8+ ones in EMRA.

A remark on this clonotype: Its target is unknown.

Germline values: CDR1 SGHDT, CDR2 YYEEEE. The CDR3 covers 13 residues. Losses at the gene ends were 0 bases for V and 11 bases for J; bases not matched to a gene: 5. TCRdb ran MiXCR on the 5' RACE reads and lists one entry per CDR3 protein. Among more than 300,000 distinct CDR3 sequences listed, roughly 19% were seen once. The sequencing sample was made of PBMCs or a T cell subset sorted from them (not recorded which). This chain uses TRBV5-6 with TRBJ2-1, with 7 bases fitting TRBD2. This TCR was recovered from a man aged 18 to 29 who had mild COVID-19 (a few samples of this study predate the infection). Cell type and time point are not known. CDR3 region: CASSLGLARKQFF. In DNA form, the CDR3 reads TGTGCCAGCAGCTTGGGACTAGCACGAAAGCAGTTCTTC.